This TCR beta chain is from a study of cytomegalovirus exposure and HLA in healthy donors. General study points: In a later analysis, TCR beta V- and J-gene trimming showed a link to a missense DCLRE1C variant. Based on reports, TCR beta sequences accurately predicted HLA-A and HLA-B alleles for most subjects.

About this clone: Antigen specificity is unknown.

60 Vbeta and 13 Jbeta primers were used in PCR. Original data processing: The count from a later analysis was about 80 million unique TCR beta chains, some 12 million of them shared. Libraries were prepared by immunoSEQ multiplex PCR; TCRdb keeps only in-frame clonotypes and omits some of them. V and J calls plus clone size are reproduced from that table; the DNA served to infer D and trimming. Of about 110,000 clones in the sample, 76% are singletons; the top ten hold about an eighth. This TCR was sampled from a man aged 25-45 years in good health and CMV-seropositive. The sequencing input was PBMCs.

CDR3 DNA: TGTGCCAGTACCATGACAGGGGCTATGAACACTGAAGCTTTCTTT. As protein: CASTMTGAMNTEAFF. The chain is built from TRBV19 and TRBJ1-1; 8 bases agree with TRBD1. This CDR3 spans 15 amino acids. The V gene end was trimmed by 7 bases and the J gene end by 0 bases; junction bases not matched to a gene: 7. CDR1 and CDR2 (germline): LNHDA, SQIVND (reference sequence).